The present T cell receptor beta chain was sequenced within a study of blood T cell repertoires in COVID-19. Across the whole study: Whether acute or convalescent, the COVID-19 samples came from the United States, Italy and Spain. PBMCs, B-cell-depleted T cells, or T cells provided the cDNA or gDNA that made up the material.

Germline trimming cut 0 bases from V and 5 bases from J; bases unmatched to any gene: 6. CDR1 is SGHTA, CDR2 FQGTGA, per germline. The CDR3 runs to 15 residues. Original data processing: Cell counts per sample came from amplifying reference gene primers. Sequencing used immunoSEQ multiplex PCR; TCRdb keeps in-frame clones, though not all of them. V and J calls and clone size are copied from that table; D and trimming were computed from the DNA. Seen here are about 58,000 clones, approximately 91% observed once, and the top ten hold approximately 14%. Sequencing input: peripheral blood. The chain employs TRBV7-3 and TRBJ2-5; TRBD2 matches at 7 bases. This receptor was identified in a woman in her sixties or seventies with active COVID-19. The CDR3 DNA sequence: TGTGCCAGCAGCTTAACCGGGGGGATAAGGGAGACCCAGTACTTC. It is translated as CASSLTGGIRETQYF.